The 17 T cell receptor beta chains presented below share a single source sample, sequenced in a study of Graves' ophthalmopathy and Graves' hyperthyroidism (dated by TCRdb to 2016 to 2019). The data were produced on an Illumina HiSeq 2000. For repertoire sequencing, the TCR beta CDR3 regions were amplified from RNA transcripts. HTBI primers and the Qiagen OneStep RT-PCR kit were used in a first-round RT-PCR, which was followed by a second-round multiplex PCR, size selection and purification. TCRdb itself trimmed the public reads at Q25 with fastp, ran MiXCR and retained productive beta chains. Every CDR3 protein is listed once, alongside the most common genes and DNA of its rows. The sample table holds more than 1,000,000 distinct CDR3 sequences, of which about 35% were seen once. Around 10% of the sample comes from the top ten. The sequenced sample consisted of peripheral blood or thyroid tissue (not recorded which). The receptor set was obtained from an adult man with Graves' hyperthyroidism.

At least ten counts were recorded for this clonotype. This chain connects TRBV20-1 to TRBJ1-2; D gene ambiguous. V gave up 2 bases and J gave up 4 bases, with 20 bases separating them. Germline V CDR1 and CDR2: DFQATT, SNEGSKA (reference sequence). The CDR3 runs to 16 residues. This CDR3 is CSARIDVPADFYGYTF. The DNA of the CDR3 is TGCAGTGCTAGAATCGACGTTCCAGCCGACTTCTATGGCTACACCTTC.

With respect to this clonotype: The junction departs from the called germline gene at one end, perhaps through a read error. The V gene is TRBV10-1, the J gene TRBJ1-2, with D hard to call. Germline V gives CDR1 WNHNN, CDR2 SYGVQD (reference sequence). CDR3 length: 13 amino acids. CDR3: CTSSGSVLYGYTF. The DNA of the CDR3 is TGCACCAGCAGTGGGAGCGTCCTCTATGGCTACACCTTC.

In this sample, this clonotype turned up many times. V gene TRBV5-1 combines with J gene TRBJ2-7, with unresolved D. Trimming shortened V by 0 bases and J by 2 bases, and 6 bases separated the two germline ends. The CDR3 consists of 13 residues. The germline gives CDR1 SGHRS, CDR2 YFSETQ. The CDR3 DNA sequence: TGCGCCAGCAGCTTGGACCAGACCTACGAGCAGTACTTC. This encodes CASSLDQTYEQYF.

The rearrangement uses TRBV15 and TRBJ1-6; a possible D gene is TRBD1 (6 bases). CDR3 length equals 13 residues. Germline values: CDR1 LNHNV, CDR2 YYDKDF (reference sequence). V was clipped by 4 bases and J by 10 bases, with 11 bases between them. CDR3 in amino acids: CATSTGVGSPLHF. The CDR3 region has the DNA TGTGCCACCAGCACAGGGGTTGGCTCACCCCTCCACTTT.

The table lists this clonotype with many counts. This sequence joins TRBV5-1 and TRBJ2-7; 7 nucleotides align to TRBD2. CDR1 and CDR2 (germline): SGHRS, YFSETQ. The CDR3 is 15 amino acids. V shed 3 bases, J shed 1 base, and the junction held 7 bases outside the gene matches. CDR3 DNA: TGCGCCAGCAGCTGGGGGGGAGGGAGGTCCTACGAGCAGTACTTC. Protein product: CASSWGGGRSYEQYF.

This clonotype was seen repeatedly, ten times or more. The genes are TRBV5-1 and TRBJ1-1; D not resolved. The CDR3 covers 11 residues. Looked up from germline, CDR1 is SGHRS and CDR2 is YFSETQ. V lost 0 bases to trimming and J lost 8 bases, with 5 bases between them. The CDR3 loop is CASSLGSEAFF. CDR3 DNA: TGCGCCAGCAGCTTGGGGTCAGAAGCTTTCTTT. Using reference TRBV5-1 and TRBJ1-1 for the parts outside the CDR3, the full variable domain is KAGVTQTPRYLIKTRGQQVTLSCSPISGHRSVSWYQQTPGQGLQFLFEYFSETQRNKGNFPGRFSGRQFSNSRSEMNVSTLELGDSALYLCASSLGSEAFFGQGTRLTVV.

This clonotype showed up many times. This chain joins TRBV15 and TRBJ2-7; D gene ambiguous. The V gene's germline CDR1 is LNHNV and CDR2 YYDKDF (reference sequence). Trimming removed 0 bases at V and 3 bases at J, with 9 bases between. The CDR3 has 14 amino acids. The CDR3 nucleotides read TGTGCCACCAGCAGAGACCGGACGAGCTACGAGCAGTACTTC. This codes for CATSRDRTSYEQYF.

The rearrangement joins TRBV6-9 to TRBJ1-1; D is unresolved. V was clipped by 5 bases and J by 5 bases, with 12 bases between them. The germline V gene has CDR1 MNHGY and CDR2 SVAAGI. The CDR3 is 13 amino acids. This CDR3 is CASSTVQRTEAFF. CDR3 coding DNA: TGTGCCAGCAGTACGGTCCAAAGGACTGAAGCTTTCTTT.

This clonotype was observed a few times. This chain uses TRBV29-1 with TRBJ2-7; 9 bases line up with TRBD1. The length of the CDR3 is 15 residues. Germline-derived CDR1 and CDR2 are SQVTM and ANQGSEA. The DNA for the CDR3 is TGCAGTGCGAGCACCCCGGGACAGGGCTCCTACGAGCAGTACTTC. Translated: CSASTPGQGSYEQYF.

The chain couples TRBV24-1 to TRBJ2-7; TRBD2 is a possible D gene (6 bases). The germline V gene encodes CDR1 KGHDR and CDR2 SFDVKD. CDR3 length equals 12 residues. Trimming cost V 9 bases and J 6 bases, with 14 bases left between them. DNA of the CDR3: TGTGCCACCGGAGAGGACGGGGGCGAGCAGTACTTC. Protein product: CATGEDGGEQYF.

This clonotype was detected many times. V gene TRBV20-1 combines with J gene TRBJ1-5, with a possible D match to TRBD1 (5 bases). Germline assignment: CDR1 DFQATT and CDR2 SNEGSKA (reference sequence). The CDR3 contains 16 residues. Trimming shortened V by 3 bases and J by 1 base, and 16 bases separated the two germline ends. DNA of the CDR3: TGCAGTGCTAGTCCGATCACTCAGGGAAGCAATCAGCCCCAGCATTTT. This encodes CSASPITQGSNQPQHF.

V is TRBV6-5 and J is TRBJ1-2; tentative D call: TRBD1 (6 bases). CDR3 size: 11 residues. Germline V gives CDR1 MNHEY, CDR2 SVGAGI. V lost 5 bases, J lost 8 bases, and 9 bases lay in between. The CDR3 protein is CASSDDRGYTF. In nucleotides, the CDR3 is TGTGCCAGCAGTGACGACAGGGGCTACACCTTC.

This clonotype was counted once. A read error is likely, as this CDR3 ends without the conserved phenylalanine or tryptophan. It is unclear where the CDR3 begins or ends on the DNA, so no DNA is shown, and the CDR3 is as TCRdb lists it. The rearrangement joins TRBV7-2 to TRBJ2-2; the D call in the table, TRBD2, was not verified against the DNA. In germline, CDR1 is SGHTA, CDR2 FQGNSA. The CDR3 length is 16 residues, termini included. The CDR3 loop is CASSSPLRDGHRGAVV.

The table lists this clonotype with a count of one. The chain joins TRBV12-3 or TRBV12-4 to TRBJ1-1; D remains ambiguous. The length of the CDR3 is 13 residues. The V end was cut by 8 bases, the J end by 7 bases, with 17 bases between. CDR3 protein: CASRRARIGEAFF. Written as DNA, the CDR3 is TGTGCCAGCCGTCGGGCGCGGATCGGTGAAGCTTTCTTT.

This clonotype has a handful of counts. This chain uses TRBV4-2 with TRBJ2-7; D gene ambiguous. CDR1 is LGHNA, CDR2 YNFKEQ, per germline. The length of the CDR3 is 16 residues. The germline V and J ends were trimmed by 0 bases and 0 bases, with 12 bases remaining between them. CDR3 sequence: CASSQENFLTSYEQYF. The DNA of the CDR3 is TGTGCCAGCAGCCAAGAGAATTTCCTAACCTCCTACGAGCAGTACTTC.

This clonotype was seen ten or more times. For the CDR3, the DNA is TGTGCCAGCAGCTTACGGACAGGGGAGAACACCGGGGAGCTGTTTTTT. It is translated as CASSLRTGENTGELFF. The chain couples TRBV7-6 to TRBJ2-2; 9 bases fit TRBD1. With V trimmed by 2 bases and J by 1 base, 2 bases remained unmatched. The CDR3 extends over 16 amino acids. CDR1 and CDR2 (germline): SGHVS, FNYEAQ. Combining the CDR3 with reference TRBV7-6 and TRBJ2-2 gives the whole variable domain GAGVSQSPRYKVTKRGQDVALRCDPISGHVSLYWYRQALGQGPEFLTYFNYEAQQDKSGLPNDRFSAERPEGSISTLTIQRTEQRDSAMYRCASSLRTGENTGELFFGEGSRLTVL.

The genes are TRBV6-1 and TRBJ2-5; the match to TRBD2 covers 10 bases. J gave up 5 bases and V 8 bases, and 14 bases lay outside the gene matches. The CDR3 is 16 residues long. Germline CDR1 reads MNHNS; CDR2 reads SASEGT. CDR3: CASERKGLAGVETQYF. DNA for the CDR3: TGTGCCAGCGAAAGAAAAGGGCTAGCGGGGGTTGAGACCCAGTACTTC.